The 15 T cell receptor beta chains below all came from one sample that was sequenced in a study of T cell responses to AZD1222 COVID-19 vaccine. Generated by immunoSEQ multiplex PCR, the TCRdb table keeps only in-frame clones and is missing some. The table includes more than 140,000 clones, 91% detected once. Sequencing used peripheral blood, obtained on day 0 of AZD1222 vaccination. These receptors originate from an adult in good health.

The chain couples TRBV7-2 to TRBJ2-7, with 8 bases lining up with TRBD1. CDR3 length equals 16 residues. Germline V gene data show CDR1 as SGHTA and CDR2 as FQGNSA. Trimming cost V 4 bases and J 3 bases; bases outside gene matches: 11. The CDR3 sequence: CASSSITTTGGYEQYF. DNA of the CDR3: TGTGCCAGCAGCTCCATAACAACCACAGGGGGCTACGAGCAGTACTTC.

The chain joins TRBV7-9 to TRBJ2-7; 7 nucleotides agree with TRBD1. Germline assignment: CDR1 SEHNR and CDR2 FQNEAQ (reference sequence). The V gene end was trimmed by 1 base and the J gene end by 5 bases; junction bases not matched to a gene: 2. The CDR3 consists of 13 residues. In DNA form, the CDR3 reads TGTGCCAGCAGCTTAGGACAGGGCGACGAGCAGTACTTC. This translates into CASSLGQGDEQYF.

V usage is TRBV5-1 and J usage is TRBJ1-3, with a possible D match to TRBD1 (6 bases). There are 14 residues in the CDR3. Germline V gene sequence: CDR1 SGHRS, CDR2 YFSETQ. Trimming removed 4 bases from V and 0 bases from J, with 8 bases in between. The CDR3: CASSQDSSGNTIYF. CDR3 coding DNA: TGCGCCAGCAGCCAGGACAGCTCTGGAAACACCATATATTTT.

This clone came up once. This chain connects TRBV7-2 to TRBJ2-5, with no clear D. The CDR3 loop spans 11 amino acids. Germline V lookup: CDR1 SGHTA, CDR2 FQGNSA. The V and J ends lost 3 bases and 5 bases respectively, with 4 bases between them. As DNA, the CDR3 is TGTGCCAGCAGCTTCACGGAGACCCAGTACTTC. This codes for CASSFTETQYF.

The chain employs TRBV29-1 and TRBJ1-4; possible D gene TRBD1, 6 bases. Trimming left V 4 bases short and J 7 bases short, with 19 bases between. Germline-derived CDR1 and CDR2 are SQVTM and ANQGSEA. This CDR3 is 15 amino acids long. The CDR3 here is CSVVGGRGVGEKLFF. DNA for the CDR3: TGCAGCGTTGTGGGGGGCAGGGGAGTCGGTGAAAAACTGTTTTTT.

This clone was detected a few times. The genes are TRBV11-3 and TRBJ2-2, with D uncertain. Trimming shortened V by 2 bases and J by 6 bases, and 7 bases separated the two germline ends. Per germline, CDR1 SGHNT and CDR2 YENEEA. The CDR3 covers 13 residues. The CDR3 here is CASSLNPSGELFF. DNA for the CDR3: TGTGCCAGCAGCTTAAATCCATCCGGGGAGCTGTTTTTT. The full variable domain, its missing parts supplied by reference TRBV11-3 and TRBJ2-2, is EAGVVQSPRYKIIEKKQPVAFWCNPISGHNTLYWYLQNLGQGPELLIRYENEEAVDDSQLPKDRFSAERLKGVDSTLKIQPAELGDSAVYLCASSLNPSGELFFGEGSRLTVL.

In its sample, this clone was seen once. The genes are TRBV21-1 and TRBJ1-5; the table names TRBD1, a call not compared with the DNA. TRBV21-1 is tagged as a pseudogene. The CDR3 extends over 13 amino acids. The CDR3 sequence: CASRSRGNQPQHF. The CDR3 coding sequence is TGTGCCAGCAGGAGCAGGGGGAATCAGCCCCAGCATTTT.

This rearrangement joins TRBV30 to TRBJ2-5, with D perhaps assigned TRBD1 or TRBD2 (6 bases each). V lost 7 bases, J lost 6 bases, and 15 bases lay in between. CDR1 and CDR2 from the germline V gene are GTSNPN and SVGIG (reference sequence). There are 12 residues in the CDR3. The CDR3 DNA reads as TGTGCCTACCTAATGGGGGGCAAGACCCAGTACTTC. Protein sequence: CAYLMGGKTQYF.

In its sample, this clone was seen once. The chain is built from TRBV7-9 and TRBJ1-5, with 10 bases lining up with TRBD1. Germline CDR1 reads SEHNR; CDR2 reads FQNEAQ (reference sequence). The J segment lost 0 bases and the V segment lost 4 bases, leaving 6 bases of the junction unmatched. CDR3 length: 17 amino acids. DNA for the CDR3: TGTGCCAGCAGCTCGGGGACAGGGGATTATAGCAATCAGCCCCAGCATTTT. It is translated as CASSSGTGDYSNQPQHF. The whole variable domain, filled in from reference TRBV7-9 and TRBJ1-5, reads DTGVSQNPRHKITKRGQNVTFRCDPISEHNRLYWYRQTLGQGPEFLTYFQNEAQLEKSRLLSDRFSAERPKGSFSTLEIQRTEQGDSAMYLCASSSGTGDYSNQPQHFGDGTRLSIL.

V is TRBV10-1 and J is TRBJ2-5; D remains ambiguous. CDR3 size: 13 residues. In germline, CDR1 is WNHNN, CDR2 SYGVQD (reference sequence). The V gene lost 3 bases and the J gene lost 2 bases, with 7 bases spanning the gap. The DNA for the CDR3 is TGCGCCAGCAGTGAACAGTGGCAAGAGACCCAGTACTTC. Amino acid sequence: CASSEQWQETQYF.

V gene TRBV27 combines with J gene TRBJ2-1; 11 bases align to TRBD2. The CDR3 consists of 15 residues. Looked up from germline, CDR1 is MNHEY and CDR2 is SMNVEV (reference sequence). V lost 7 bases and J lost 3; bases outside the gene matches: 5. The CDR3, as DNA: TGTGCCAGCACCACCCTAGCGGGAGGCTACAATGAGCAGTTCTTC. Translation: CASTTLAGGYNEQFF.

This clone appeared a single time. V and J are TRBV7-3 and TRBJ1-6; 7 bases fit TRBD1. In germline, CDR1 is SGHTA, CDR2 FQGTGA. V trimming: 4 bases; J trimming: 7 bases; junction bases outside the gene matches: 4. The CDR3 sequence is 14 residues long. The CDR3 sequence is CASSSTGWNSPLHF. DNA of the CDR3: TGTGCCAGCAGCTCGACAGGGTGGAATTCACCCCTCCACTTT.

The CDR3 spells CASSLASSYNEQFF. DNA for the CDR3: TGTGCCAGCAGCTTGGCGAGCTCCTACAATGAGCAGTTCTTC. The J gene is TRBJ2-1, the V gene TRBV7-2, with D uncertain. Trimming took off 3 bases at V and 0 bases at J, with 6 bases between the two ends. Germline V CDR1 and CDR2: SGHTA, FQGNSA. This CDR3 spans 14 amino acids.

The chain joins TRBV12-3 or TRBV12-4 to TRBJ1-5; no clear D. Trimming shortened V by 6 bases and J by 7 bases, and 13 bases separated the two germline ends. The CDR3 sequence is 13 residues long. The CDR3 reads CASSKGNEQPQHF. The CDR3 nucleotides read TGTGCCAGCAGCAAAGGCAACGAGCAGCCCCAGCATTTT.

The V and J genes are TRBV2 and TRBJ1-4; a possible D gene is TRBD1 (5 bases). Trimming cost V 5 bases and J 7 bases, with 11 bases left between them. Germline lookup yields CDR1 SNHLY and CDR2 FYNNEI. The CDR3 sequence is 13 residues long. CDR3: CASSRGGGEKLFF. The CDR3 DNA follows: TGTGCCAGCAGTCGGGGGGGTGGTGAAAAACTGTTTTTT.